The entry below gives a single TCR beta chain sequence along with its context. The data were produced by immunoSEQ multiplex PCR, yet TCRdb's version contains in-frame clones alone and is incomplete. The profile shows about 170,000 clones, around 74% of them singletons. These data belong to a study of blood T cell repertoires in COVID-19. Trimming took off 1 base at V and 3 bases at J, with 10 bases between the two ends. The CDR3 runs to 14 residues. Germline V gene sequence: CDR1 SGHNT, CDR2 YYREEE (reference sequence). Sequencing was performed on peripheral blood. This clonotype was obtained from an elderly woman with acute or convalescent COVID-19. V and J are TRBV5-4 and TRBJ1-1, with D possibly matching TRBD1 (5 bases). The CDR3 reads CASSLRGIDTEAFF. In DNA, the CDR3 is TGTGCCAGCAGCTTGCGGGGGATCGACACTGAAGCTTTCTTT. Using reference TRBV5-4 and TRBJ1-1 for the parts outside the CDR3, the full variable domain is ETGVTQSPTHLIKTRGQQVTLRCSSQSGHNTVSWYQQALGQGPQFIFQYYREEENGRGNFPPRFSGLQFPNYSSELNVNALELDDSALYLCASSLRGIDTEAFFGQGTRLTVV.